The rows below give T cell receptor beta chains drawn from one sample of a study of T cell responses to AZD1222 COVID-19 vaccine. Produced via immunoSEQ multiplex PCR; TCRdb's table is partial and in-frame only. Counted here are about 140,000 clones, 90% to 95% occurring once; the ten biggest clones make up 3.5% to 4.5%. This material consisted of peripheral blood, taken 28 days after the second AZD1222 dose. The receptors stem from an adult who received the AZD1222 COVID-19 vaccine. Both conserved end residues are part of each CDR3. The D gene is left open where the match is weak. Clone size appears in some rows only: once, few, many, or a class for an expanded clone.

CDR3nt	CDR3aa	v_gene	j_gene	len	d_gene	abundance
TGTGCCAGCAGTTGGCAGGGAAACACTGAAGCTTTCTTT	CASSWQGNTEAFF	TRBV2	TRBJ1-1	13	-	-
TGTGCCAGCAGCCTGGACAGGGAGGGAGCGCAGTACTTC	CASSLDREGAQYF	TRBV11-3	TRBJ2-7	13	-	-
TGTGCCAGCAGTTTACCGACAGGGGCGGTAGGAGAGCAGTACTTC	CASSLPTGAVGEQYF	TRBV28	TRBJ2-7	15	TRBD1	-
TGTGCCATCGCCGGCGGGGGGAATGAGCAGTTCTTC	CAIAGGGNEQFF	TRBV10-3	TRBJ2-1	12	TRBD2	-
TGTGCCAGCAGCTCTACCACCTATGGCTACACCTTC	CASSSTTYGYTF	TRBV5-6	TRBJ1-2	12	-	-
TGTGCCAGCACCATTTCGGACGGTGGCTACACCTTC	CASTISDGGYTF	TRBV28	TRBJ1-2	12	-	-
TGTGCCAGCAGTTTCCGGGAAGCCAATTCACCCCTCCACTTT	CASSFREANSPLHF	TRBV28	TRBJ1-6	14	-	-
TGTGCCAGCAGTTACTCCGACAGGGAGCCTGGAAACACCATATATTTT	CASSYSDREPGNTIYF	TRBV6-5	TRBJ1-3	16	TRBD1	-
TGTGCCACCGGGGGGGGACAGGGTTTAAATTCACCCCTCCACTTT	CATGGGQGLNSPLHF	TRBV27	TRBJ1-6	15	TRBD1	-
TGTGCCAGCAGCCAAGGAGCGGGAGAAGGCAATGAGCAGTTCTTC	CASSQGAGEGNEQFF	TRBV3-1/TRBV3-2	TRBJ2-1	15	TRBD2	-
TGTGCCAGCAGGTCAGGGATTGACTATGGCTACACCTTC	CASRSGIDYGYTF	TRBV27	TRBJ1-2	13	-	once
TGTGCTAGCAGTGATATTACCGGGGAGCTGTTTTTT	CASSDITGELFF	TRBV7-3	TRBJ2-2	12	-	-
TGTGCCAGCAGCAGTCCTCCGGGACAGCGTACTTACGAGCAGTACTTC	CASSSPPGQRTYEQYF	TRBV5-6	TRBJ2-7	16	TRBD1	-
TGTGCCAGCAGTAAAGGGGCCAAGTTCTTC	CASSKGAKFF	TRBV2	TRBJ2-1	10	-	-
TGTGCCAGCAGCCAATCCGGGTCGGGAAACACTGAAGCTTTCTTT	CASSQSGSGNTEAFF	TRBV3-1/TRBV3-2	TRBJ1-1	15	-	-
TGTGCCAGTAGTATCGACCGTGGGGAAGAGACCCAGTACTTC	CASSIDRGEETQYF	TRBV19	TRBJ2-5	14	-	-
TGTGCCTGGAGCCTAAGGCGGAAACCTAACTCCTACGAGCAGTACTTC	CAWSLRRKPNSYEQYF	TRBV30	TRBJ2-7	16	-	-
TGTGCCAGCAGCCGCCTTGAAGGAACTGAAGCTTTCTTT	CASSRLEGTEAFF	TRBV3-1/TRBV3-2	TRBJ1-1	13	-	-
TGTGCCAGCAGTTCCCACCGGGACAGGGGAACGGTGGTGAATGAAAAACTGTTTTTT	CASSSHRDRGTVVNEKLFF	TRBV6-2/TRBV6-3	TRBJ1-4	19	TRBD1	-
TGTGCCACCAGTGTCGACAGCGTTGATCAGCCCCAGCATTTT	CATSVDSVDQPQHF	TRBV24-1	TRBJ1-5	14	-	once
TGTGCCAGCAGAGGTTCGAGGCCAGGAGATGAAAAACTGTTTTTT	CASRGSRPGDEKLFF	TRBV6-5	TRBJ1-4	15	-	-
TGTGCCAGCAGCCAAGAAAGCGTGACTGAAGCTTTCTTT	CASSQESVTEAFF	TRBV4-2	TRBJ1-1	13	-	-
TGTGCCAGCAGCGGGGACAGGGGGCGAACAGATACGCAGTATTTT	CASSGDRGRTDTQYF	TRBV5-4	TRBJ2-3	15	TRBD1	-
TGTGCCAGCAGTTTGGGACAGGGAGGTGGCTACACCTTC	CASSLGQGGGYTF	TRBV12-3/TRBV12-4	TRBJ1-2	13	TRBD1	-
TGTGCCAGCAGCCCGGACAGGGGTGCCTATGGCTACACCTTC	CASSPDRGAYGYTF	TRBV5-8	TRBJ1-2	14	TRBD1	-
TGCAGCGTCGATGACGTATCAGGGTTTAACTATGGCTACACCTTC	CSVDDVSGFNYGYTF	TRBV29-1	TRBJ1-2	15	-	-